This is a list of T cell receptor beta chains from one sample in a study of T cell responses to AZD1222 COVID-19 vaccine. This table comes from immunoSEQ multiplex PCR, and its TCRdb copy is limited to in-frame clones, with some not included. The data contain some 120,000 clones, around 88% of them seen just once; the ten biggest clones take up 8.5% to 14%. The source was peripheral blood, collected on day 0 of MenACWY control vaccination. The receptor source for this set is an adult in good health. CDR3s include the opening cysteine and the closing phenylalanine or tryptophan. Clone size appears in some rows only: once, few, many, or a class for an expanded clone.

TRBJ1-6,TRBV6-5,NA,CASTAGTVNSPLHF
TRBJ2-7,TRBV12-1,NA,CASSVPGSYEQYF
TRBJ1-2,TRBV9,NA,CASSVGQGTYGYTF
TRBJ2-3,TRBV5-6,once,CASSIGARDTQYF
TRBJ2-2,TRBV24-1,once,CATSDTGLGATGELFF
TRBJ1-6,TRBV10-3,NA,CASSWRETGDSPLHF
TRBJ2-2,TRBV5-6,NA,CASSRTGIGTGELFF
TRBJ2-7,TRBV5-1,NA,CASSLKIEGAEQYF
TRBJ1-1,TRBV6-5,NA,CASSYRTEVTEAFF
TRBJ2-2,TRBV30,once,CACIRTGSGELFF
TRBJ1-2,TRBV7-3,NA,CASSLTGTGVHTF
TRBJ2-1,TRBV4-2,few,CASSQDLGTGGNEQFF
TRBJ1-3,TRBV19,NA,CASGPRGGDTIYF
TRBJ2-3,TRBV5-1,NA,CASGPGEPGDTQYF
TRBJ2-5,TRBV19,NA,CASSEQGTETQYF
TRBJ2-7,TRBV7-9,NA,CASGLGGYEQYF
TRBJ1-2,TRBV30,NA,CAWSGTGEDYGYTF
TRBJ2-4,TRBV7-3,few,CASSLQEAGDIQYF
TRBJ2-3,TRBV7-3,once,CASSSSSGRGPTDTQYF
TRBJ2-5,TRBV5-1,NA,CASSGGTAQETQYF
TRBJ2-7,TRBV27,NA,CASSSNQRVLQGEQYF
TRBJ2-7,TRBV6-1,once,CASSEFRGSYEQYF
TRBJ1-1,TRBV7-9,NA,CASSLRQDTEAFF
TRBJ2-1,TRBV19,NA,CASRFSGRVNEQFF
TRBJ2-7,TRBV6-2/TRBV6-3,NA,CASSPTENYEQYF
TRBJ2-5,TRBV5-1,NA,CASSLEVSQETQYF
TRBJ2-5,TRBV7-8,NA,CASSSRDRGGETQYF
TRBJ1-1,TRBV6-5,NA,CASSSDRNTEAFF
TRBJ1-1,TRBV12-3/TRBV12-4,NA,CASSFGLTEAFF
TRBJ1-1,TRBV7-9,NA,CASSLNLISLEAFF
TRBJ2-5,TRBV10-3,NA,CASQGAGRGSGETQYF
TRBJ2-2,TRBV9,NA,CASSVGLGANTGELFF
TRBJ1-2,TRBV12-3/TRBV12-4,NA,CASSPNGGGYTF
TRBJ2-1,TRBV4-1,NA,CASSHGLAGGSAYNEQFF
TRBJ2-5,TRBV7-2,NA,CASSLVKTQYF
TRBJ2-1,TRBV5-4,NA,CASSGGLAGYNEQFF
TRBJ1-3,TRBV7-2,NA,CASSPQTSNGNTIYF
TRBJ2-3,TRBV27,NA,CASSSSPGGLDTQYF
TRBJ2-3,TRBV28,NA,CATEFVRLGTQYF
TRBJ2-7,TRBV7-2,NA,CASSPVAGPSYEQYF
TRBJ2-3,TRBV13,NA,CASSSRGAGGPGKQDTQYF
TRBJ1-6,TRBV7-3,NA,CASSLGGNNSPLHF
TRBJ1-1,TRBV9,NA,CASSVGLGAPGYTEAFF
TRBJ1-4,TRBV12-3/TRBV12-4,once,CASSLNEKLFF
TRBJ2-2,TRBV5-1,NA,CASSFPQGSGELFF
TRBJ2-5,TRBV6-5,NA,CASSYMSTGETQYF
TRBJ1-4,TRBV7-6,NA,CASSAGANEKLFF
TRBJ1-3,TRBV3-1/TRBV3-2,few,CASSQDRGRYSGNTIYF
TRBJ2-7,TRBV5-1,NA,CASSLDDWSSYEQYF
TRBJ2-7,TRBV10-1,NA,CASSSSGRAYEQYF
TRBJ1-2,TRBV7-2,NA,CASSLAWSWGYTF
TRBJ1-1,TRBV29-1,few,CSVDRVMNTEAFF
TRBJ2-1,TRBV7-2,NA,CASSTKWGDEQFF
TRBJ1-1,TRBV2,once,CASKGRAAKAGEAFF
TRBJ2-7,TRBV9,NA,CASSVSPGTGAQSEQYF